The 9 T cell receptor beta chains listed next were all sequenced from one sample in a study of CXCR3-negative and CXCR3-positive naive CD8 T cells. UMI-labeled 5' RACE TRB cDNA libraries were prepared from the cells. TCRdb re-called the 5' RACE reads and gives one entry per CDR3 protein, without DNA. The sample holds 70,000 to 95,000 distinct CDR3 sequences. Sequencing was done on a sample of naive CXCR3- CD8+ T cells from blood. Stated subset: CD45RO-CCR7+CD27+CD95- naive CD8+ T cells lacking CXCR3 (TNR3-). These receptors all stem from a human donor in good health. Some clones in this sample may be carry-over from other donors' samples.

The gene calls are TRBV7-9 and TRBJ1-1. In germline, CDR1 is SEHNR, CDR2 FQNEAQ (reference sequence). The CDR3 is 13 residues long. The CDR3 region is CASITQPYTEAFF.

V usage is TRBV28 and J usage is TRBJ1-1; TCRdb's D call, TRBD1, is unchecked because there is no DNA. The CDR3 consists of 11 residues. CDR1 is MDHEN, CDR2 SYDVKM, per germline. CDR3 sequence reads: CASSWRGEAFF.

This rearrangement joins TRBV7-9 to TRBJ1-1; TCRdb designates TRBD1, a call that cannot be tested without DNA. The germline CDR1 and CDR2 sequences are SEHNR and FQNEAQ (reference sequence). This CDR3 contains 13 residues. CDR3 in amino acids: CASSFQGREKAFF.

This chain's CDR3 is CSAKLLAGSYNEQFF. V usage is TRBV20-1 and J usage is TRBJ2-1; the TCRdb D gene call, TRBD2, has no DNA to confirm it. The CDR3 is 15 amino acids. Germline CDR1 DFQATT, CDR2 SNEGSKA (reference sequence).

The J gene is TRBJ2-7, the V gene TRBV4-3; with no DNA, the TCRdb D assignment of TRBD1 cannot be verified. The CDR3 runs 15 residues. CDR1 and CDR2 (germline): LGHNA, YSLEER. The CDR3 loop reads CASSQDPFKGYEQYF.

The rearrangement uses TRBV28 and TRBJ2-2; with no DNA, the TCRdb D assignment of TRBD1 cannot be verified. The CDR3 extends over 14 amino acids. Germline lookup yields CDR1 MDHEN and CDR2 SYDVKM. This CDR3 reads CASSFQGVAGELFF.

The chain joins TRBV9 to TRBJ2-7; the TCRdb D gene call, TRBD1, has no DNA to confirm it. The CDR3 sequence is 16 residues long. Looked up from germline, CDR1 is SGDLS and CDR2 is YYNGEE. CDR3 sequence: CASSPTDSLPPYEQYF. Full variable domain (missing parts from reference TRBV9 and TRBJ2-7): DSGVTQTPKHLITATGQRVTLRCSPRSGDLSVYWYQQSLDQGLQFLIQYYNGEERAKGNILERFSAQQFPDLHSELNLSSLELGDSALYFCASSPTDSLPPYEQYFGPGTRLTVT.

This chain connects TRBV18 to TRBJ2-7; the TRBD2 assignment by TCRdb is unverifiable without DNA. The germline V gene encodes CDR1 KGHSH and CDR2 LQKENI. CDR3 length: 16 amino acids. Here the CDR3 reads CASSLSQGQAIYEQYF.

This chain connects TRBV12-3 or TRBV12-4 to TRBJ2-7; TCRdb's D call, TRBD2, is unchecked because there is no DNA. The CDR3 consists of 13 residues. CDR3 protein: CASSRFREGEQYF.